Described below is a single T cell receptor (beta chain) sequence and its context. Its antigen is not identified. This specimen belongs to a study of T cells in localized non-small cell lung cancer. TCRdb's table, derived via immunoSEQ multiplex PCR, lists solely in-frame clones and lacks some. This table holds tens of thousands of clones, just under 85% found once. Broader study findings: Uninvolved adjacent lung, not tumor, had the highest T cell clonality.

The CDR3 extends over 15 amino acids. Looked up from germline, CDR1 is MNHNY and CDR2 is SVGAGI (reference sequence). V lost 3 bases and J 4 bases, leaving 15 bases between the germline ends. The origin of this receptor is a female donor at least 60 years old with stage I lung adenocarcinoma. The chain is built from TRBV6-6 and TRBJ1-2, with D uncertain. Sequencing used peripheral blood, obtained before any cancer treatment. CDR3 DNA sequence: TGTGCCAGCAGTTATGGCAGTCCCTCCTTCTATGGCTACACCTTC. Its protein is CASSYGSPSFYGYTF.